This passage covers 20 T cell receptor beta chains from one sample sequenced in a study of beta chain features in type 1 diabetes. Study-level points and caveats: Researchers report that Type 1 diabetes patients had moderately but significantly shorter TCRB CDR3s across all four CD4+ subsets.

Their antigens remain unidentified. Of the isolated RNA, all was reverse transcribed, and so the sequenced material was expressed TCRB transcripts. This table comes from immunoSEQ multiplex PCR, and its TCRdb copy is limited to in-frame clones, with some not included. The profile shows hundreds of thousands of clones, 9.5% to 13% of them singletons. Source material: naive CD4+ T cells from blood. The receptors here all came from a man aged 30 to 39 with type 1 diabetes.

The genes are TRBV29-1 and TRBJ2-2; perhaps TRBD1 as D (5 bases). The CDR3 has 12 residues. Germline lookup yields CDR1 SQVTM and CDR2 ANQGSEA. The ends were cut back, 7 bases at V and 5 bases at J, with 11 bases in the middle. The CDR3 bases are TGCAGCGGGGGCAGTGAGACCGGGGAGCTGTTTTTT. Encoded protein: CSGGSETGELFF.

A few counts support this clone. V is TRBV2 and J is TRBJ2-3; 7 bases match TRBD2. CDR1 is SNHLY and CDR2 is FYNNEI in the germline V gene. There are 14 residues in the CDR3. Trimming at V came to 10 bases and at J to 4 bases, leaving 11 bases not matched to a gene. DNA of the CDR3: TGTGCCACTGCGAGCGGGGAGGGGCCAGATACGCAGTATTTT. Translated: CATASGEGPDTQYF.

V gene TRBV5-1 combines with J gene TRBJ2-7, with 10 bases fitting TRBD1. From germline, CDR1 is SGHRS and CDR2 YFSETQ. V lost 4 bases to trimming and J lost 5 bases; unmatched junction nucleotides: 9. The CDR3 sequence is 15 residues long. The CDR3 region is CASSQGTGAPDEQYF. Written as DNA, the CDR3 is TGCGCCAGCAGCCAAGGGACAGGGGCTCCGGACGAGCAGTACTTC.

This clone showed up just a few times. The chain carries TRBV11-1 and TRBJ2-6; D is unresolved. Germline V gene data show CDR1 as SGHAT and CDR2 as FQDESV (reference sequence). This CDR3 is 15 amino acids long. V was clipped by 4 bases and J by 0 bases, with 7 bases between them. The chain's CDR3 is CASSYGGSGANVLTF. The CDR3 nucleotides are TGTGCCAGCAGCTACGGCGGCTCTGGGGCCAACGTCCTGACTTTC. The whole variable domain, remainder taken from reference TRBV11-1 and TRBJ2-6, is EAEVAQSPRYKITEKSQAVAFWCDPISGHATLYWYRQILGQGPELLVQFQDESVVDDSQLPKDRFSAERLKGVDSTLKIQPAELGDSAMYLCASSYGGSGANVLTFGAGSRLTVL.

The chain is built from TRBV25-1 and TRBJ1-6; D is perhaps TRBD1 (6 bases). Trimming removed 7 bases at V and 7 bases at J, with 17 bases between. Germline V gene data show CDR1 as MGHDK and CDR2 as SYGVNS. This CDR3 contains 15 residues. CDR3 region: CASTRLRGTNSPLHF. The CDR3 DNA reads TGTGCCAGCACTAGGTTAAGGGGGACCAATTCACCCCTCCACTTT.

This clone has a single count. The chain couples TRBV4-3 to TRBJ1-2, with D uncertain. Germline CDR1 reads LGHNA; CDR2 reads YSLEER. The ends were cut back, 2 bases at V and 5 bases at J, with 15 bases in the middle. This CDR3 region has 15 residues. The CDR3 loop reads CASSQQLTLEYGYTF. CDR3 bases: TGCGCCAGCAGCCAACAATTAACGCTAGAATATGGCTACACCTTC.

This clone was seen a few times. This sequence joins TRBV18 and TRBJ2-1; perhaps TRBD1 as D (5 bases). Germline loops: CDR1 KGHSH, CDR2 LQKENI. V lost 1 base and J 15 bases, leaving 22 bases between the germline ends. The CDR3 is 15 residues long. The chain's CDR3 is CASSPHKTATMVGFF. CDR3 bases: TGTGCCAGCTCACCACATAAGACAGCTACTATGGTTGGGTTCTTC. The variable domain in full, completed from reference TRBV18 and TRBJ2-1, reads NAGVMQNPRHLVRRRGQEARLRCSPMKGHSHVYWYRQLPEEGLKFMVYLQKENIIDESGMPKERFSAEFPKEGPSILRIQQVVRGDSAAYFCASSPHKTATMVGFFGPGTRLTVL.

This clone was counted a few times. The V gene is TRBV6-5, the J gene TRBJ1-1; TRBD1 agrees at 9 bases. V lost 5 bases and J lost 8; bases outside the gene matches: 6. CDR3 size: 13 residues. Germline V gene data show CDR1 as MNHEY and CDR2 as SVGAGI. In nucleotides, the CDR3 is TGTGCCAGCAGTACTCGGACAGGGGACGAAGCTTTCTTT. The encoded protein is CASSTRTGDEAFF.

This chain links TRBV19 with TRBJ2-1; 7 bases map to TRBD2. Germline V lookup: CDR1 LNHDA, CDR2 SQIVND (reference sequence). J was trimmed by 8 bases and V by 4 bases; bases with no gene match: 23. The CDR3 sequence is 19 residues long. CDR3 loop: CASSRIVPWGGGGQDEQFF. The CDR3 DNA reads TGTGCCAGTAGTAGGATAGTGCCATGGGGGGGAGGCGGCCAGGATGAGCAGTTCTTC.

This clone was detected a few times. The chain joins TRBV10-3 to TRBJ2-1; TRBD2 aligns across 9 bases. The germline CDR1 and CDR2 sequences are ENHRY and SYGVKD. This CDR3 is built from 17 residues. The J segment lost 5 bases and the V segment lost 4 bases, leaving 12 bases of the junction unmatched. CDR3 DNA: TGTGCCATCAGTGTATCAAGGTCAGCGGGGGGCAACAATGAGCAGTTCTTC. Translation gives CAISVSRSAGGNNEQFF.

This clone turned up a few times. This chain connects TRBV4-2 to TRBJ1-5, with a possible D match to TRBD1 (6 bases). The germline V and J ends were trimmed by 3 bases and 6 bases, with 18 bases remaining between them. CDR1 is LGHNA and CDR2 is YNFKEQ in the germline V gene. There are 16 residues in the CDR3. The CDR3 coding sequence is TGTGCCAGCAGCCAGGGAATACAGGGAGTGGGTCAGCCCCAGCATTTT. It is translated as CASSQGIQGVGQPQHF.

The chain combines TRBV28 with TRBJ1-2, with a tentative D call TRBD1 (5 bases). Germline loops: CDR1 MDHEN, CDR2 SYDVKM. The CDR3 is 11 amino acids. Trimming pared 5 bases from V and 7 bases from J, leaving 8 bases between. CDR3 residues: CASSGHLGYTF. The DNA of the CDR3 is TGTGCCAGCAGTGGACATCTTGGCTACACCTTC.

This clone was counted only a few times. The genes are TRBV4-3 and TRBJ2-3; a weak D match, TRBD1 (8 bases). Looked up from germline, CDR1 is LGHNA and CDR2 is YSLEER. Trimming took 1 base from V and 4 from J, leaving 12 bases between them. The CDR3 extends over 15 amino acids. In DNA, the CDR3 is TGCGCCAGCAGCCAAGGACAGGGGAGGGCAGATACGCAGTATTTT. This gives the protein CASSQGQGRADTQYF.

The J gene is TRBJ2-3, the V gene TRBV5-1, with 8 nucleotides matching TRBD2. Per germline, CDR1 SGHRS and CDR2 YFSETQ. There are 16 residues in the CDR3. Trimming cost V 0 bases and J 2 bases; bases outside gene matches: 5. CDR3 residues: CASSLERGTDTDTQYF. As DNA, the CDR3 is TGCGCCAGCAGCTTGGAGCGGGGGACCGACACAGATACGCAGTATTTT.

The V and J genes are TRBV11-2 and TRBJ2-2; TRBD2 agrees at 9 bases. The CDR3 length is 16 residues. Germline V gene sequence: CDR1 SGHAT, CDR2 FQNNGV. V gave up 3 bases and J gave up 4 bases; unmatched junction bases: 6. The CDR3 sequence: CASSFLRGGPTGELFF. The CDR3 bases are TGTGCCAGCAGCTTCTTGCGGGGGGGCCCCACCGGGGAGCTGTTTTTT.

In this sample, this clone turned up a few times. The V and J genes are TRBV12-2 and TRBJ2-5; TRBD1 reflects the table's D call only, with no check against the DNA. TRBV12-2 is tagged as a pseudogene. CDR3 size: 15 residues. The CDR3 DNA is TGTGCAAGCGCGATGGGATTCAGGGTCTGTGAGACCCAGTACTTC. It yields the protein CASAMGFRVCETQYF.

This clone was seen only once. The rearrangement joins TRBV11-2 to TRBJ2-2; weak D call: TRBD1 (6 bases). Germline values: CDR1 SGHAT, CDR2 FQNNGV. The CDR3 has 15 amino acids. The V gene lost 7 bases and the J gene lost 0 bases, with 12 bases spanning the gap. CDR3 DNA: TGTGCCAGCACCTTTGGACAGACGAACACCGGGGAGCTGTTTTTT. Translated, it gives CASTFGQTNTGELFF.

This clone was recorded a few times. Other nucleotide sequences in the sample specify the same CDR3. The J gene is TRBJ1-1, the V gene TRBV29-1; TRBD1 might be the D (6 bases). The CDR3 totals 14 residues. The germline V and J ends were trimmed by 6 bases and 0 bases, with 14 bases remaining between them. Germline V lookup: CDR1 SQVTM, CDR2 ANQGSEA. The CDR3 here is CSVETGTMNTEAFF. The DNA for the CDR3 is TGCAGCGTCGAGACCGGGACAATGAACACTGAAGCTTTCTTT. Full variable domain (remainder filled in from reference TRBV29-1 and TRBJ1-1): SAVISQKPSRDICQRGTSLTIQCQVDSQVTMMFWYRQQPGQSLTLIATANQGSEATYESGFVIDKFPISRPNLTFSTLTVSNMSPEDSSIYLCSVETGTMNTEAFFGQGTRLTVV.

This chain links TRBV7-9 with TRBJ2-3; the D gene is possibly TRBD2 (5 bases). Germline CDR1 reads SEHNR; CDR2 reads FQNEAQ (reference sequence). Trimming cost V 5 bases and J 1 base, with 7 bases left between them. The CDR3 length is 13 residues. The CDR3 here is CASSMGGTDTQYF. CDR3 DNA sequence: TGTGCCAGCAGCATGGGAGGCACAGATACGCAGTATTTT.

The genes are TRBV28 and TRBJ1-1; D is undetermined. The CDR3 contains 13 residues. Per the germline V gene, CDR1 is MDHEN and CDR2 is SYDVKM. V dropped 2 bases and J dropped 11 bases, with 15 bases sitting between them. CDR3 loop: CASSLEPGSKAFF. The CDR3 DNA follows: TGTGCCAGCAGTTTAGAGCCGGGATCTAAGGCTTTCTTT.